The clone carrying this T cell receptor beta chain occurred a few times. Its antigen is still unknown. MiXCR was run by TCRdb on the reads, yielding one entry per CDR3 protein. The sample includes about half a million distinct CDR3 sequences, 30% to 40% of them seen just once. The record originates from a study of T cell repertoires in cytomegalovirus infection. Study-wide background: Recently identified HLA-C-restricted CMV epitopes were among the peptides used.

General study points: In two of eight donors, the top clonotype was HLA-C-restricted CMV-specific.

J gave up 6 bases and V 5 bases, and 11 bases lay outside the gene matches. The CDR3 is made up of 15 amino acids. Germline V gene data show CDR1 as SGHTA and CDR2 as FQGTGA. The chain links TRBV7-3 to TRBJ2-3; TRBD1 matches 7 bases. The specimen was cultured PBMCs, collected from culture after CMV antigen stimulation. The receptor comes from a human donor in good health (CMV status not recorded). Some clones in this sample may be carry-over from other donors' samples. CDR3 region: CASSPRGTPRDTQYF. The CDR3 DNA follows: TGTGCCAGCAGCCCCAGGGGGACACCGCGGGATACGCAGTATTTT.